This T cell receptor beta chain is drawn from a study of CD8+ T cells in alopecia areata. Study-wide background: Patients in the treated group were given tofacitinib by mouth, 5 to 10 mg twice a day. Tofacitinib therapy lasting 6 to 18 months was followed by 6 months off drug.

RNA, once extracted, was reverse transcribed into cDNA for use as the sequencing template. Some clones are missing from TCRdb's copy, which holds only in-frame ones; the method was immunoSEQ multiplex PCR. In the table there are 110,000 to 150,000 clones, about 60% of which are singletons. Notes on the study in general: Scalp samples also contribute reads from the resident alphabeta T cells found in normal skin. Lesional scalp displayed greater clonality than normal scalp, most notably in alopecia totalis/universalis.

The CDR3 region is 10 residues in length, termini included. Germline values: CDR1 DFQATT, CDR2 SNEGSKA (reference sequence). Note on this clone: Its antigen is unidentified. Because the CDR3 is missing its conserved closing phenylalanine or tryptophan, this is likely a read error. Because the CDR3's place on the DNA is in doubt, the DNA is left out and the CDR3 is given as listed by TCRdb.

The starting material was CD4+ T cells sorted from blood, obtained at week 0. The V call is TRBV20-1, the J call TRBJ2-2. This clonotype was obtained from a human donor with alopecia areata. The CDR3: CSARTGRDSL.